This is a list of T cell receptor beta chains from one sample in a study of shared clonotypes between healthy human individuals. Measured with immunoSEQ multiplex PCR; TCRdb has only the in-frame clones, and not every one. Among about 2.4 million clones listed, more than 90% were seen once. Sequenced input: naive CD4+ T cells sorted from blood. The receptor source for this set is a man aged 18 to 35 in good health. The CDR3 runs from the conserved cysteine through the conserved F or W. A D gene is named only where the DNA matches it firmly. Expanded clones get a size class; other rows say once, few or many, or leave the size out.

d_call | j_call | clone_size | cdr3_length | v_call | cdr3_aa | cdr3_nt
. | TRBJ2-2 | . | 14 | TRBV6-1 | CASRAPHYTGELFF | TGTGCCAGCAGGGCCCCGCATTATACCGGGGAGCTGTTTTTT
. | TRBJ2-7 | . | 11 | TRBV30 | CAWDQSYEQYF | TGTGCCTGGGACCAGAGCTACGAGCAGTACTTC
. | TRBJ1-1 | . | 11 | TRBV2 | CASGHGTEAFF | TGTGCCAGCGGGCATGGGACTGAAGCTTTCTTT
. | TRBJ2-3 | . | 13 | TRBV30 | CAWSNRGTDTQYF | TGTGCCTGGAGCAATCGAGGCACAGATACGCAGTATTTT
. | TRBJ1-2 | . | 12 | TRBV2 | CASRDSFYGYTF | TGTGCCAGCAGGGACAGTTTCTATGGCTACACCTTC
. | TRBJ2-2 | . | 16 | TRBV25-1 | CASSRMSQGVTGELFF | TGTGCCAGCAGCCGAATGAGTCAGGGTGTCACCGGGGAGCTGTTTTTT
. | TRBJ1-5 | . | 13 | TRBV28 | CASGTGSHQPQHF | TGTGCCAGCGGAACGGGCAGTCATCAGCCCCAGCATTTT
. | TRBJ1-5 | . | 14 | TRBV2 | CASSEAVYNQPQHF | TGTGCCAGCAGTGAGGCCGTGTACAATCAGCCCCAGCATTTT
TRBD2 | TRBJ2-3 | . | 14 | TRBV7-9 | CASSLSGTQGTQYF | TGTGCCAGCAGCCTTAGCGGGACTCAGGGCACGCAGTATTTT
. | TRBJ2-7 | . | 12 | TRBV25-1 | CASSEWGLEQYF | TGTGCCAGCAGTGAATGGGGTCTCGAGCAGTACTTC
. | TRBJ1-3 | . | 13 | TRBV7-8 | CASSSGFLNTIYF | TGTGCCAGCAGCTCCGGCTTTTTGAACACCATATATTTT
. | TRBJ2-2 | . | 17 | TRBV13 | CASSNVLSGTNTGELFF | TGTGCCAGCTCTAATGTCTTATCCGGGACCAACACCGGGGAGCTGTTTTTT
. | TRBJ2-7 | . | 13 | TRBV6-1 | CASLRERQGEQYF | TGTGCCAGCTTACGTGAGCGACAAGGCGAGCAGTACTTC
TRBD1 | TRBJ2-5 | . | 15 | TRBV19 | CASSILGQGEETQYF | TGTGCCAGTAGTATACTGGGACAGGGGGAAGAGACCCAGTACTTC
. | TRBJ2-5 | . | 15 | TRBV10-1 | CASSEVSTGQETQYF | TGCGCCAGCAGTGAGGTTTCGACGGGACAAGAGACCCAGTACTTC
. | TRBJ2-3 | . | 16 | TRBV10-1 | CASSESGRRGTDTQYF | TGCGCCAGCAGTGAGTCGGGACGCAGGGGCACAGATACGCAGTATTTT
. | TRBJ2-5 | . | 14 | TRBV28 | CASSRTPTQETQYF | TGTGCCAGCAGTAGGACTCCCACACAAGAGACCCAGTACTTC
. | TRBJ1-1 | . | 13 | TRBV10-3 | CAIGNTGRTEAFF | TGTGCCATCGGGAATACAGGTCGCACTGAAGCTTTCTTT
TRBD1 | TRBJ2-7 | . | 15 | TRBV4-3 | CASSQGTGTFYEQYF | TGCGCCAGCAGCCAAGGGACAGGAACCTTCTACGAGCAGTACTTC
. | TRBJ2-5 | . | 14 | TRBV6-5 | CASSYSWGQETQYF | TGTGCCAGCAGTTACTCGTGGGGCCAAGAGACCCAGTACTTC
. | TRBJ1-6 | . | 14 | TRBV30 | CAWSVGTDNSPLHF | TGTGCCTGGAGTGTAGGGACGGATAATTCACCCCTCCACTTT
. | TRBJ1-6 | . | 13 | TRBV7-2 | CASSLDSRSPLHF | TGTGCCAGCAGCTTAGATTCCCGTTCACCCCTCCACTTT
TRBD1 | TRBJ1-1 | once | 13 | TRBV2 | CASRLTGSAEAFF | TGTGCCAGCAGGTTGACAGGGTCCGCTGAAGCTTTCTTT
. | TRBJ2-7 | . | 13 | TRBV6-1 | CASSVGAYYEQYF | TGTGCCAGCAGTGTGGGCGCCTACTACGAGCAGTACTTC
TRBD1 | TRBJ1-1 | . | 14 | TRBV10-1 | CASSAGTGSTEAFF | TGCGCCAGCAGTGCCGGGACAGGGAGCACTGAAGCTTTCTTT
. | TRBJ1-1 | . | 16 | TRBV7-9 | CASSLALMGGNTEAFF | TGTGCCAGCAGCTTAGCCCTCATGGGGGGGAACACTGAAGCTTTCTTT
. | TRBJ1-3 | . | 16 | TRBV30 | CAWSVGLPGSGNTIYF | TGTGCCTGGAGTGTGGGGCTCCCAGGCTCTGGAAACACCATATATTTT
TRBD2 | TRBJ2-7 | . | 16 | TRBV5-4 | CASSPGWEREAHEQYF | TGTGCCAGCAGCCCGGGATGGGAGCGGGAGGCCCACGAGCAGTACTTC
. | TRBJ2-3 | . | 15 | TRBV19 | CASSIWTVGADTQYF | TGTGCCAGTAGTATATGGACGGTGGGGGCGGATACGCAGTATTTT
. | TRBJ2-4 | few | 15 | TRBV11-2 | CASSLDGLASDIQYF | TGTGCCAGCAGCTTAGATGGGCTAGCGAGTGACATTCAGTACTTC
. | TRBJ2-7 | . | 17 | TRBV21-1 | CASSIRLQGNCKDEQYF | TGTGCCAGCAGCATCCGGCTACAGGGAAATTGTAAAGACGAGCAGTACTTC
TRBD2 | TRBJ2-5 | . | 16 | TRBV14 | CASSQVRLVTGGAQYF | TGTGCCAGCAGCCAAGTGCGGCTAGTCACCGGGGGGGCCCAGTACTTC
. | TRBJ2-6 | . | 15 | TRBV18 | CASSPQGPGANVLTF | TGTGCCAGCTCACCCCAGGGCCCTGGGGCCAACGTCCTGACTTTC
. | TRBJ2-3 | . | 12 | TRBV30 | CAWKMNTDTQYF | TGTGCCTGGAAGATGAACACAGATACGCAGTATTTT
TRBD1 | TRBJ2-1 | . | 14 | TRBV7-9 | CASSLGQGFNEQFF | TGTGCCAGCAGCTTAGGACAGGGATTCAATGAGCAGTTCTTC
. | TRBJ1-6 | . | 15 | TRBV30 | CAWRAGTYQNSPLHF | TGTGCCTGGAGAGCCGGGACATATCAGAATTCACCCCTCCACTTT
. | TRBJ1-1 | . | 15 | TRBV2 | CASSARERTKTEAFF | TGTGCCAGCAGTGCACGGGAGAGGACGAAAACTGAAGCTTTCTTT
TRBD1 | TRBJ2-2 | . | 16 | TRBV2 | CASRATGAPNTGELFF | TGTGCCAGCAGGGCCACAGGGGCGCCGAACACCGGGGAGCTGTTTTTT
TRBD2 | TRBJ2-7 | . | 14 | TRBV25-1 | CASRIAGRESEQYF | TGTGCCAGCAGAATAGCGGGCAGGGAAAGCGAGCAGTACTTC
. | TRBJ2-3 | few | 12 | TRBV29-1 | CSVGRSTDTQYF | TGCAGCGTTGGGAGAAGCACAGATACGCAGTATTTT
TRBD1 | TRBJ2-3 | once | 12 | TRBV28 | CASSSGQASLYF | TGTGCCAGCAGTTCGGGACAGGCTTCCCTCTATTTT
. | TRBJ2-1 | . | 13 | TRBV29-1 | CSVETDRQYEQFF | TGCAGCGTTGAAACGGATAGACAATATGAGCAGTTCTTC
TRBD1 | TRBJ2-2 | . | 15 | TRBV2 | CASSRQGAGTGELFF | TGTGCCAGCAGCAGACAGGGTGCCGGCACCGGGGAGCTGTTTTTT
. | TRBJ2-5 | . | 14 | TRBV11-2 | CASSPRVNGETQYF | TGTGCCAGCAGTCCCAGGGTAAACGGGGAGACCCAGTACTTC
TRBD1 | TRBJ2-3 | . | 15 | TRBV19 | CASSQTGQSTDTQYF | TGTGCCAGTTCCCAGACAGGGCAAAGCACAGATACGCAGTATTTT
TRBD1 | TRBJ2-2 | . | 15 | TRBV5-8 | CASSLDRGSTGELFF | TGTGCCAGCAGCCTTGACAGGGGAAGCACCGGGGAGCTGTTTTTT
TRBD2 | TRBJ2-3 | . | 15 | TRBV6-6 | CASRRLAGGPDTQYF | TGTGCCAGCAGGCGACTAGCGGGGGGGCCAGATACGCAGTATTTT
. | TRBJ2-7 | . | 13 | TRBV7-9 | CASSLYRAGEQYF | TGTGCTAGCAGCCTTTACAGGGCCGGCGAGCAGTACTTC
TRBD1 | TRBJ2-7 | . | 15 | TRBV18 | CASSPKGTGSYEQYF | TGTGCCAGCTCACCAAAGGGGACAGGATCCTACGAGCAGTACTTC
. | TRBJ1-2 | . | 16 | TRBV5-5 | CASSLSLSTKNYGYTF | TGTGCCAGCAGCTTGAGTCTGTCCACTAAAAACTATGGCTACACCTTC
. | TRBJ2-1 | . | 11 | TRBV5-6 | CASSLEGPQFF | TGTGCCAGCAGCTTGGAAGGGCCCCAGTTCTTC
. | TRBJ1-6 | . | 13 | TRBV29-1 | CSVKNGINSPLHF | TGCAGCGTCAAAAACGGAATCAACTCACCCCTCCACTTT
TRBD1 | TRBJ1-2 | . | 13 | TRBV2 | CASSEQGGLGYTF | TGTGCCAGCAGTGAACAGGGGGGACTTGGCTACACCTTC